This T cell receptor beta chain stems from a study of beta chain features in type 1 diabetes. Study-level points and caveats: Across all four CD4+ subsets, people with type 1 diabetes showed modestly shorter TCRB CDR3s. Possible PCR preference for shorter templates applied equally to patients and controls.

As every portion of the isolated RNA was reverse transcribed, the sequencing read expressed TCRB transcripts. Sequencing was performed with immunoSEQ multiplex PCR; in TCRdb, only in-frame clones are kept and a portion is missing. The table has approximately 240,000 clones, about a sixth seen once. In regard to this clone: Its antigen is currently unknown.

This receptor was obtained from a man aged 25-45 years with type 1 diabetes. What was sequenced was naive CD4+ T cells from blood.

CDR3 region: CASSLVGTGFNYGYTF. CDR3 in DNA: TGTGCCAGCAGCTTAGTGGGGACAGGGTTCAACTATGGCTACACCTTC. The chain joins TRBV7-2 to TRBJ1-2; 9 nucleotides line up with TRBD1. The V gene end was trimmed by 1 base and the J gene end by 2 bases; junction bases not matched to a gene: 5. This CDR3 contains 16 residues. Per the germline V gene, CDR1 is SGHTA and CDR2 is FQGNSA. The full variable domain, rest sourced from reference TRBV7-2 and TRBJ1-2, is GAGVSQSPSNKVTEKGKDVELRCDPISGHTALYWYRQSLGQGLEFLIYFQGNSAPDKSGLPSDRFSAERTGGSVSTLTIQRTQQEDSAVYLCASSLVGTGFNYGYTFGSGTRLTVV.